The 6 T cell receptor beta chains listed next were all sequenced from one sample in a study of T cell repertoires in cytomegalovirus infection. These receptors' targets are unknown. TCRdb passed the reads through MiXCR, listing each CDR3 protein once. The table lists under 500,000 distinct CDR3 sequences, about 42% of them singletons. Sequenced material: cultured PBMCs, taken from culture after CMV antigen stimulation. These receptors all come from a human donor in good health (CMV status not recorded). Some clones in this sample may be carry-over from other donors' samples.

This clonotype was recorded a few times. The chain couples TRBV7-2 to TRBJ2-3, with TRBD1 matching over 7 bases. This CDR3 contains 15 residues. The V gene's germline CDR1 is SGHTA and CDR2 FQGNSA. The junction had 6 bases not matched to a gene; V was cut back by 4 bases and J by 2 bases. The CDR3 region has the DNA TGTGCCAGCAGCTCCGCCGGGACAGACACAGATACGCAGTATTTT. Residues: CASSSAGTDTDTQYF. The whole variable domain, remainder taken from reference TRBV7-2 and TRBJ2-3, is GAGVSQSPSNKVTEKGKDVELRCDPISGHTALYWYRQSLGQGLEFLIYFQGNSAPDKSGLPSDRFSAERTGGSVSTLTIQRTQQEDSAVYLCASSSAGTDTDTQYFGPGTRLTVL.

The sample holds one count of this clonotype. The J gene is TRBJ1-5, the V gene TRBV6-2 or TRBV6-3, with unresolved D. V lost 6 bases and J 0 bases, leaving 12 bases between the germline ends. This CDR3 comprises 15 residues. In germline, CDR1 is MNHEY, CDR2 SVGEGT. This CDR3 is CASRPKLYSNQPQHF. The DNA of the CDR3 is TGTGCCAGCAGACCAAAGTTGTATAGCAATCAGCCCCAGCATTTT.

The rearrangement links TRBV6-2 or TRBV6-3 to TRBJ2-1, with D possibly being TRBD2 (7 bases). The germline gives CDR1 MNHEY, CDR2 SVGEGT. This CDR3 is built from 15 residues. V lost 4 bases and J lost 9, with 19 bases in between. CDR3 protein: CASSSLGGGLLEQFF. CDR3 in DNA: TGTGCCAGCAGTTCCCTAGGGGGAGGGCTGCTTGAGCAGTTCTTC.

This chain links TRBV6-8 with TRBJ2-1; TRBD2 aligns across 12 bases. The CDR3 is made up of 19 amino acids. Germline assignment: CDR1 MNHGY and CDR2 SAAAGT. Trimming removed 0 bases from V and 5 bases from J; junction bases left unmatched: 11. This CDR3 is CASSYSIMVTSGRHNEQFF. The CDR3 DNA is TGTGCCAGCAGTTACTCGATTATGGTGACTAGCGGGAGACACAATGAGCAGTTCTTC.

This chain's CDR3 is CASSPPLDTF. Written as DNA, the CDR3 is TGTGCCAGCAGCCCTCCATTGGACACCTTC. The chain links TRBV11-3 to TRBJ1-2; D gene ambiguous. This CDR3 has 10 amino acids. Trimming left V 5 bases short and J 12 bases short, with 10 bases between. The V gene's germline CDR1 is SGHNT and CDR2 YENEEA.

This clonotype was seen a handful of times. This sequence joins TRBV7-9 and TRBJ2-1, with unresolved D. This CDR3 comprises 13 residues. Germline V gene lookup returns CDR1 SEHNR and CDR2 FQNEAQ (reference sequence). V gave up 9 bases and J gave up 3 bases, with 12 bases separating them. DNA of the CDR3: TGTGCCAGTCAGCTGCCTGGCTACAATGAGCAGTTCTTC. Amino acid sequence: CASQLPGYNEQFF.